One sample yielded the 10 T cell receptor beta chains listed below, sequenced in a study of neurological immune-mediated disorders. Time point indicated: longitudinal time-point 1 (baseline). TCRdb analysed the 5' RACE reads with MiXCR anew, one entry per CDR3 protein. This sample has tens of thousands of distinct CDR3 sequences, with roughly 10% found just once. The sequencing sample was made of PBMCs. These receptors all stem from a male donor with HTLV-1-associated myelopathy (HAM/TSP).

This clonotype was recorded at least ten times. CDR3 nucleotides: TGCAGTGCCCGGGTTATCGAGACCCAGTACTTC. Amino acid sequence: CSARVIETQYF. This sequence joins TRBV20-1 and TRBJ2-5, with D uncertain. This CDR3 region has 11 residues. Per the germline V gene, CDR1 is DFQATT and CDR2 is SNEGSKA (reference sequence). V lost 6 bases to trimming and J lost 5 bases, with 10 bases between them.

This clonotype was picked up many times. J is TRBJ1-4 and V is TRBV20-1; TRBD1 matches 9 bases. The length of the CDR3 is 13 residues. The junction had 10 bases not matched to a gene; V was cut back by 7 bases and J by 10 bases. The germline gives CDR1 DFQATT, CDR2 SNEGSKA (reference sequence). The CDR3: CSVPRQTGGKLFF. In nucleotides, the CDR3 is TGCAGTGTCCCGAGGCAGACAGGGGGAAAACTGTTTTTT.

This chain connects TRBV12-3 or TRBV12-4 to TRBJ1-2; TRBD1 aligns across 7 bases. The CDR3 spans 13 residues. After removal of 6 bases from V and 4 bases from J, the junction contained 5 bases not matched to a gene. CDR3: CASSRDRVYGYTF. DNA for the CDR3: TGTGCCAGCAGCCGTGACAGGGTCTATGGCTACACCTTC.

This clonotype appeared many times. J is TRBJ2-7 and V is TRBV7-6; a possible D gene is TRBD2 (6 bases). Deletions cut 5 bases from V and 6 bases from J, with 11 bases between. Germline loops: CDR1 SGHVS, CDR2 FNYEAQ. The CDR3 runs to 12 residues. In nucleotides, the CDR3 is TGTGCCAGCAGCCGGGACTCCCCCGAGCAGTACTTC. Residues: CASSRDSPEQYF.

This clonotype was seen ten or more times. CDR3 loop: CASSPRVDRETSPLHF. The CDR3 nucleotides are TGTGCCAGCAGCCCCCGGGTGGACAGGGAGACTTCACCCCTCCACTTT. The V gene is TRBV6-5, the J gene TRBJ1-6; 8 bases agree with TRBD1. V lost 6 bases to trimming and J lost 9 bases; unmatched junction nucleotides: 13. Germline V gene sequence: CDR1 MNHEY, CDR2 SVGAGI. This CDR3 comprises 16 residues.

This clonotype appeared a few times. This chain joins TRBV6-2 or TRBV6-3 and TRBJ2-1; D not certain. The ends were cut back, 7 bases at V and 7 bases at J, with 14 bases in the middle. Germline CDR1 MNHEY, CDR2 SVGEGT. The CDR3 extends over 13 amino acids. CDR3 in DNA: TGTGCCAGCACCAGGACGGGCTGGAATGAGCAGTTCTTC. Its translation: CASTRTGWNEQFF.

This clonotype was recorded many times. J is TRBJ2-2 and V is TRBV7-2; 8 bases are shared with TRBD1. This CDR3 has 15 amino acids. CDR1 SGHTA and CDR2 FQGNSA come from the germline V gene. The V segment lost 7 bases and the J segment 2 bases; nucleotides outside the gene matches: 6. The CDR3 is CASIPQGGNTGELFF. DNA for the CDR3: TGTGCCAGCATTCCACAGGGGGGTAACACCGGGGAGCTGTTTTTT.

This clonotype was recorded many times. The gene calls are TRBV20-1 and TRBJ2-7, with unresolved D. The CDR3 covers 11 residues. Germline CDR1 DFQATT, CDR2 SNEGSKA (reference sequence). Deletions cut 6 bases from V and 12 bases from J, with 18 bases between. The CDR3 nucleotides are TGCAGTGCCAATGCCGATGGGCACCGGTACTTC. It encodes CSANADGHRYF.

This clonotype was seen many times. V gene TRBV7-8 combines with J gene TRBJ2-3; TRBD1 matches 7 bases. The CDR3 runs 14 residues. Per the germline V gene, CDR1 is SGHVS and CDR2 is FQNEAQ. Trimming removed 7 bases from V and 2 bases from J; junction bases left unmatched: 6. As DNA, the CDR3 is TGTGCCAGCAACCGGGACAGAAACACAGATACGCAGTATTTT. Translating it yields CASNRDRNTDTQYF.

This clonotype was counted at least ten times. The rearrangement uses TRBV20-1 and TRBJ2-3; D not resolved. The CDR3 spans 10 residues. Between the trimmed V and J ends, which lost 5 bases and 2 bases, there was a span of 2 bases. Germline CDR1 and CDR2: DFQATT and SNEGSKA (reference sequence). The CDR3 loop reads CSAHTDTQYF. CDR3 bases: TGCAGTGCTCACACAGATACGCAGTATTTT.